This TCR beta chain stems from a study of blood T cell repertoires in COVID-19. Study overall: Acute and convalescent COVID-19 samples came from the United States, Italy and Spain.

CDR1 and CDR2 (germline): KGHSH, LQKENI. The length of the CDR3 is 15 residues. V trimming: 6 bases; J trimming: 8 bases; junction bases outside the gene matches: 10. Clones were sequenced by immunoSEQ multiplex PCR, and TCRdb holds only the in-frame ones, with some missing. The profile covers 150,000 or so clones, with 84% appearing a single time and 40% to 55% taken by the ten largest. The chain is built from TRBV18 and TRBJ1-4; the match to TRBD1 covers 9 bases. Material for sequencing was peripheral blood. This TCR was recovered from a human donor in a cohort sampled during active COVID-19. The CDR3 spells CASSGGTGLIEKLFF. The CDR3 nucleotides read TGTGCCAGCTCCGGAGGGACAGGGTTGATAGAAAAACTGTTTTTT.